This is a list of T cell receptor beta chains from one sample in a study of blood T cell repertoires in COVID-19. Profiling relied on immunoSEQ multiplex PCR, and the TCRdb table lists in-frame clones only, not all of them. The table includes around 160,000 clones, about 80% detected once. The sample consisted of peripheral blood. The receptors come from a woman aged 80 or over with acute or convalescent COVID-19. The CDR3 runs from the conserved cysteine through the conserved F or W. The order of the fields is D gene, V gene, CDR3 length, J gene, clone size, CDR3 protein, CDR3 DNA. The D gene is left open where the match is weak. Part of the rows lack a size; the others show once, few, many or a class for expanded clones.

>TRBD2|TRBV3-1/TRBV3-2|16|TRBJ2-7|NA
CASSPPFVSGKYEQYF
TGTGCCAGCAGCCCCCCGTTTGTGAGCGGGAAGTACGAGCAGTACTTC
>NA|TRBV4-2|17|TRBJ2-3|NA
CASSQELEGGLGDTQYF
TGTGCCAGCAGCCAAGAATTGGAGGGGGGGCTAGGAGATACGCAGTATTTT
>NA|TRBV9|16|TRBJ1-6|NA
CASSGRGSSYNSPLHF
TGTGCCAGCAGCGGGCGGGGAAGCTCCTATAATTCACCCCTCCACTTT
>TRBD1|TRBV19|15|TRBJ2-1|NA
CASRSPPNRGNEQFF
TGTGCCAGTAGGTCCCCCCCGAACAGGGGTAATGAGCAGTTCTTC
>TRBD2|TRBV9|15|TRBJ2-1|NA
CASSVTSGGALTQFF
TGTGCCAGCAGCGTTACTAGCGGGGGGGCCTTAACGCAGTTCTTC
>NA|TRBV29-1|11|TRBJ2-5|NA
CSAGSQETQYF
TGCAGCGCCGGGTCCCAAGAGACCCAGTACTTC
>TRBD1|TRBV5-8|14|TRBJ1-2|NA
CASSLGQGNYGYTF
TGTGCCAGCAGCTTGGGACAGGGGAACTATGGCTACACCTTC
>NA|TRBV10-3|13|TRBJ2-7|NA
CAISVAATYEQYF
TGTGCCATCAGTGTCGCAGCGACCTACGAGCAGTACTTC
>NA|TRBV29-1|13|TRBJ2-3|NA
CSVVTATRDTQYF
TGCAGCGTTGTGACAGCCACGAGAGATACGCAGTATTTT
>TRBD1|TRBV5-1|17|TRBJ1-4|NA
CASSFSPDRVVGEKLFF
TGCGCCAGCAGCTTTTCTCCGGACAGGGTTGTTGGTGAAAAACTGTTTTTT
>TRBD1|TRBV19|15|TRBJ2-7|NA
CASSPRTGASYEQYF
TGTGCCAGTAGTCCCCGGACAGGGGCTTCCTACGAGCAGTACTTC
>NA|TRBV5-4|17|TRBJ2-2|many
CASSKGGAGRAQGELFF
TGTGCCAGCAGCAAGGGGGGAGCGGGGCGGGCCCAAGGGGAGCTGTTTTTT
>NA|TRBV7-9|14|TRBJ1-6|NA
CASSSDSYNSPLHF
TGTGCCAGCAGCTCGGACAGTTATAATTCACCCCTCCACTTT
>NA|TRBV6-5|12|TRBJ2-5|once
CASSLFRRTQYF
TGTGCCAGCAGCCTCTTTCGGAGGACCCAGTACTTC
>TRBD2|TRBV2|15|TRBJ2-1|NA
CASRALAGGPGEQFF
TGTGCCAGCAGGGCACTAGCGGGGGGGCCAGGGGAGCAGTTCTTC
>TRBD2|TRBV11-2|14|TRBJ2-2|NA
CASSPSGRAGELFF
TGTGCCAGCAGCCCTAGCGGGAGGGCCGGGGAGCTGTTTTTT
>TRBD1|TRBV2|11|TRBJ1-2|NA
CARTGVEGYTF
TGTGCCAGAACAGGGGTGGAAGGCTACACCTTC
>TRBD2|TRBV6-5|15|TRBJ2-3|NA
CASRIAGALTDTQYF
TGTGCCAGCAGGATAGCGGGGGCCTTAACAGATACGCAGTATTTT
>TRBD1|TRBV5-4|14|TRBJ1-2|NA
CASSLGQGESGYTF
TGTGCCAGCAGCTTGGGACAGGGGGAAAGTGGCTACACCTTC
>TRBD1|TRBV28|16|TRBJ2-7|once
CASSLLGGQGLGEQYF
TGTGCCAGCAGTTTATTGGGGGGACAGGGCTTAGGAGAGCAGTACTTC
>TRBD2|TRBV6-4|16|TRBJ2-2|NA
CASSLTRGGWTGELFF
TGTGCCAGCAGCCTTACCCGGGGGGGGTGGACCGGGGAGCTGTTTTTT
>TRBD1|TRBV23-1|15|TRBJ1-2|NA
CASSWTGRANYGYTF
TGCGCCAGCAGCTGGACAGGGAGGGCTAACTATGGCTACACCTTC
>TRBD1|TRBV12-3/TRBV12-4|13|TRBJ2-7|NA
CASSPYRQGWQYF
TGTGCCAGCAGTCCGTACAGACAGGGATGGCAGTACTTC
>NA|TRBV29-1|14|TRBJ2-2|NA
CSVAEGLNTGELFF
TGCAGCGTTGCGGAGGGCCTGAACACCGGGGAGCTGTTTTTT
>NA|TRBV7-9|13|TRBJ1-1|few
CASSLQGYTEAFF
TGTGCCAGCAGCTTACAGGGATACACTGAAGCTTTCTTT
>TRBD1|TRBV6-5|14|TRBJ1-5|many
CASSQTGVGQPQHF
TGTGCCAGCAGTCAGACAGGGGTTGGACAGCCCCAGCATTTT
>TRBD2|TRBV4-3|13|TRBJ2-5|NA
CASGTSVQETQYF
TGCGCCAGCGGGACTAGCGTACAAGAGACCCAGTACTTC
>NA|TRBV5-4|14|TRBJ1-1|once
CASSLQRSVTEAFF
TGTGCCAGCAGCCTACAGCGGAGTGTGACTGAAGCTTTCTTT
>NA|TRBV5-5|14|TRBJ1-1|NA
CASSRDWDNTEAFF
TGTGCCAGCAGCCGGGACTGGGATAACACTGAAGCTTTCTTT
>NA|TRBV29-1|12|TRBJ1-5|once
CSVGGDNQPQHF
TGCAGCGTTGGTGGAGACAATCAGCCCCAGCATTTT
>NA|TRBV12-3/TRBV12-4|12|TRBJ1-2|NA
CASSQGLYGYTF
TGTGCCAGCAGCCAGGGGCTCTATGGCTACACCTTC
>NA|TRBV11-3|15|TRBJ2-1|NA
CASSLGAFPANEQFF
TGTGCCAGCAGCCTGGGGGCTTTCCCCGCGAATGAGCAGTTCTTC
>NA|TRBV25-1|14|TRBJ1-6|NA
CASSLQVDGAPLHF
TGTGCCAGCAGTCTTCAGGTCGATGGTGCACCCCTCCACTTT
>NA|TRBV6-4|14|TRBJ2-2|NA
CASRVRANTGELFF
TGTGCCAGCAGAGTCAGGGCGAACACCGGGGAGCTGTTTTTT
>TRBD2|TRBV10-1|15|TRBJ2-3|NA
CASSLAGFDTDTQYF
TGCGCCAGCAGCCTAGCGGGGTTTGACACAGATACGCAGTATTTT
>TRBD2|TRBV9|17|TRBJ2-5|NA
CASSPPRGREGVETQYF
TGTGCCAGCAGCCCGCCCCGAGGGCGGGAGGGGGTAGAGACCCAGTACTTC
>TRBD2|TRBV18|14|TRBJ2-7|NA
CASSLAAGGYEQYF
TGTGCCAGCTCACTTGCGGCGGGGGGCTACGAGCAGTACTTC
>TRBD2|TRBV28|14|TRBJ2-5|NA
CASTQGGRGETQYF
TGTGCCAGCACCCAAGGCGGGAGAGGAGAGACCCAGTACTTC
>TRBD2|TRBV7-2|15|TRBJ2-1|NA
CASSLGLAGGYEQFF
TGTGCCAGCAGCTTAGGACTAGCGGGGGGCTATGAGCAGTTCTTC
>NA|TRBV7-3|13|TRBJ2-6|NA
CASSLGQANVLTF
TGTGCCAGCAGCTTAGGACAGGCCAACGTCCTGACTTTC
>NA|TRBV19|17|TRBJ2-7|NA
CASSIGSGGVVSYEQYF
TGTGCCAGTAGTATAGGAAGCGGAGGGGTTGTCTCCTACGAGCAGTACTTC